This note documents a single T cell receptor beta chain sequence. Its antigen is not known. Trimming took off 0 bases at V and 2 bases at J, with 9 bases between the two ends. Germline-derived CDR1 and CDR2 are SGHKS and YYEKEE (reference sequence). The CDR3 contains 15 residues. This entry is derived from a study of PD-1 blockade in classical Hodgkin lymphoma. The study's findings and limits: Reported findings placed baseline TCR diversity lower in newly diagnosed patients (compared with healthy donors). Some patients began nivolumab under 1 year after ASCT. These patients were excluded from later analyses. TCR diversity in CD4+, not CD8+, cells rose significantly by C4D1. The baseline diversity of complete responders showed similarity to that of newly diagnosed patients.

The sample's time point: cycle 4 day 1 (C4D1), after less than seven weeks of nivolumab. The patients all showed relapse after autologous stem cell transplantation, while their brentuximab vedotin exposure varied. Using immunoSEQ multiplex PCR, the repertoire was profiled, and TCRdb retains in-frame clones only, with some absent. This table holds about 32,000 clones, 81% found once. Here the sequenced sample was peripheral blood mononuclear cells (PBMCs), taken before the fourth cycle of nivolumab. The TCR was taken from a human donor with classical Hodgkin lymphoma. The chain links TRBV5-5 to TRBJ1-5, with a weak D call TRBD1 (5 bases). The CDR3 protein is CASSLDRLGNQPQHF. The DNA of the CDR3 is TGTGCCAGCAGCTTGGACAGGTTAGGCAATCAGCCCCAGCATTTT.